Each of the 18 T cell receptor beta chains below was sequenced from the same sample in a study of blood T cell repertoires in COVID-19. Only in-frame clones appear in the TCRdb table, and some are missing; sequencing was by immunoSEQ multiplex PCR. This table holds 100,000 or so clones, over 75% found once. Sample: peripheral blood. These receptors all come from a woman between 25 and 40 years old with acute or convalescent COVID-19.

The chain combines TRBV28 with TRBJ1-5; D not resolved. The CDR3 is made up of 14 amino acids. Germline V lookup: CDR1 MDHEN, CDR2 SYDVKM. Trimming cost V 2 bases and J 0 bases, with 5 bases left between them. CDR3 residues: CASSLAHSNQPQHF. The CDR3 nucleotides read TGTGCCAGCAGTTTAGCGCATAGCAATCAGCCCCAGCATTTT.

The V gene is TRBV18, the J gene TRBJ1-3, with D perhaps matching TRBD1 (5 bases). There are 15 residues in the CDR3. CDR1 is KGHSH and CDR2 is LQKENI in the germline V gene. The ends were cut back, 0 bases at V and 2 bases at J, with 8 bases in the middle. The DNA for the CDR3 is TGTGCCAGCTCACCACCAGGGGCGACTGGAAACACCATATATTTT. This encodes CASSPPGATGNTIYF.

CDR3 in DNA: TGCAGTGCTAGTAGCAGGGTCGGTCTTGGCTACACCTTC. Translating it yields CSASSRVGLGYTF. This chain joins TRBV20-1 and TRBJ1-2; possible D gene TRBD1, 5 bases. Germline CDR1 and CDR2: DFQATT and SNEGSKA (reference sequence). V was shortened by 3 bases and J by 7 bases, with 15 bases between the two germline ends. The length of the CDR3 is 13 residues.

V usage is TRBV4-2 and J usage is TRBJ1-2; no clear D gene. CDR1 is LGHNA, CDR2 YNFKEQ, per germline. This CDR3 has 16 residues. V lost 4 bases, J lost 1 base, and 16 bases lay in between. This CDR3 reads CASSRSTGNSNYGYTF. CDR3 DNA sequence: TGTGCCAGCAGCCGGAGCACCGGGAACAGTAACTATGGCTACACCTTC.

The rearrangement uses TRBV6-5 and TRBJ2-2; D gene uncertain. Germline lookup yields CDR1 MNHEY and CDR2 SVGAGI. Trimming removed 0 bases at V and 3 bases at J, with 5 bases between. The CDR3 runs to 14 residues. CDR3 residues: CASSYSTDTGELFF. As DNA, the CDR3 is TGTGCCAGCAGTTACTCCACAGACACCGGGGAGCTGTTTTTT.

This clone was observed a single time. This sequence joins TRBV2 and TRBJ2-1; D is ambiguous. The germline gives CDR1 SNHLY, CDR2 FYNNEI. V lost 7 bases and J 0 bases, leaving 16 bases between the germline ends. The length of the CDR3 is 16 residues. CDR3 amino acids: CASIALPISSYNEQFF. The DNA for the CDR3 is TGTGCCAGCATTGCTTTGCCCATCAGCTCCTACAATGAGCAGTTCTTC. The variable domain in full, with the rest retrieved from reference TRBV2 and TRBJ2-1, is EPEVTQTPSHQVTQMGQEVILRCVPISNHLYFYWYRQILGQKVEFLVSFYNNEISEKSEIFDDQFSVERPDGSNFTLKIRSTKLEDSAMYFCASIALPISSYNEQFFGPGTRLTVL.

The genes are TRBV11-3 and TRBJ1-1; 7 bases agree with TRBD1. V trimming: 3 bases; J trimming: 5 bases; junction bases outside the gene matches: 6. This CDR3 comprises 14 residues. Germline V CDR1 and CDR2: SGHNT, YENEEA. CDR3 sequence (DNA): TGTGCCAGCAGCTTGCGGGACAGATCGACTGAAGCTTTCTTT. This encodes CASSLRDRSTEAFF.

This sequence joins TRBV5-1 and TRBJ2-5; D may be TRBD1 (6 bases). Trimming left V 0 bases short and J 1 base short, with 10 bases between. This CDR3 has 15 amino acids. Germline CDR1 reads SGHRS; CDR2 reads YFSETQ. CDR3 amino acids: CASSLAGTPQETQYF. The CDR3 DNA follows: TGCGCCAGCAGCTTGGCCGGGACACCCCAAGAGACCCAGTACTTC.

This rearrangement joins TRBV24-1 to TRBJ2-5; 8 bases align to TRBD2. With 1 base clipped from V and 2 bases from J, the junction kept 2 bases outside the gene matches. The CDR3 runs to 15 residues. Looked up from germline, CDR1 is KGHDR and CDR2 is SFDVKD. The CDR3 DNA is TGTGCCACCAGTGATTTCCGGGGGGGACAAGAGACCCAGTACTTC. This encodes CATSDFRGGQETQYF.

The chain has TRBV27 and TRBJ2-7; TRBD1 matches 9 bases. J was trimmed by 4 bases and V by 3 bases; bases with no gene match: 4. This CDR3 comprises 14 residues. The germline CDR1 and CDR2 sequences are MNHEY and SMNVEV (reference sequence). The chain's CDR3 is CASSFRQGGYEQYF. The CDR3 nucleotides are TGTGCCAGCAGTTTCCGACAGGGGGGGTACGAGCAGTACTTC.

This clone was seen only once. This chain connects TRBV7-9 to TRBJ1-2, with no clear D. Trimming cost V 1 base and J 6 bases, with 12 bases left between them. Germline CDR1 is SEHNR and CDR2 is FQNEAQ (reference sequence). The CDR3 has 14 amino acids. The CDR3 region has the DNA TGTGCCAGCAGCTTAGATTTACTCTTGGATGGCTACACCTTC. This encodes CASSLDLLLDGYTF.

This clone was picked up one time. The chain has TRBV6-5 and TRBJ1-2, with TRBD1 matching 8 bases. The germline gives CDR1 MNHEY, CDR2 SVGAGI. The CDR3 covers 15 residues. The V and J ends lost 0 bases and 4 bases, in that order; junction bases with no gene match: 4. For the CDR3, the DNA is TGTGCCAGCAGTTACTCGCGACAGGGGCGCTATGGCTACACCTTC. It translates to CASSYSRQGRYGYTF.

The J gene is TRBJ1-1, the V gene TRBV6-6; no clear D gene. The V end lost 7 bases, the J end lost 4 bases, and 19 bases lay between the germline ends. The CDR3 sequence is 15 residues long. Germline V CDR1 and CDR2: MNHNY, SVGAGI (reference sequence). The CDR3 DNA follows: TGTGCCAGCAAATACGGTGAGGGTTGGAGCACTGAAGCTTTCTTT. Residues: CASKYGEGWSTEAFF.

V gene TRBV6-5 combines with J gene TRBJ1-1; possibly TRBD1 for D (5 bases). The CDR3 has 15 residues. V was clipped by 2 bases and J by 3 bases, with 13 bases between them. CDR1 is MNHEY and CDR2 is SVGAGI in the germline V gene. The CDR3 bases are TGTGCCAGCAGTTACACCCCCAGGGCAGACACTGAAGCTTTCTTT. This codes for CASSYTPRADTEAFF.

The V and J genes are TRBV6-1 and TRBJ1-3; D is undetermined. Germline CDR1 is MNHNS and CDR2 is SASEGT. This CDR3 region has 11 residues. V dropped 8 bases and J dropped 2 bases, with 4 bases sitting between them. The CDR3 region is CASLTGNTIYF. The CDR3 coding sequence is TGTGCCAGCCTAACTGGAAACACCATATATTTT.

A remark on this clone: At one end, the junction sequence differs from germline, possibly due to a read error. The CDR3 bases are TGCGCCAGCAGTCCGTGGCCATCGACTGTGGTTCTCTTC. This sequence encodes CASSPWPSTVVLF. V usage is TRBV23-1 and J usage is TRBJ2-7; D gene uncertain. TRBV23-1 is an ORF, and what it does is uncertain. This CDR3 region has 13 residues.

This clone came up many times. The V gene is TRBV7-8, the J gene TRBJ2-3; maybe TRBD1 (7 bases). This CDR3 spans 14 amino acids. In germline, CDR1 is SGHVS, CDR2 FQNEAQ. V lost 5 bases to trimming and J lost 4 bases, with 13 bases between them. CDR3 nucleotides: TGTGCCAGCAGCGAGCCCAGGGGGGCAGATACGCAGTATTTT. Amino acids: CASSEPRGADTQYF.

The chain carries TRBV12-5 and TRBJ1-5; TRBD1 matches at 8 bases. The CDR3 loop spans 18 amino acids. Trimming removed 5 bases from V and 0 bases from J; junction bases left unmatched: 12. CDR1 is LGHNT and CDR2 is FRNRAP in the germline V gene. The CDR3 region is CASGQDRGPVYSNQPQHF. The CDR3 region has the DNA TGTGCTAGTGGTCAAGACAGGGGCCCAGTCTATAGCAATCAGCCCCAGCATTTT.